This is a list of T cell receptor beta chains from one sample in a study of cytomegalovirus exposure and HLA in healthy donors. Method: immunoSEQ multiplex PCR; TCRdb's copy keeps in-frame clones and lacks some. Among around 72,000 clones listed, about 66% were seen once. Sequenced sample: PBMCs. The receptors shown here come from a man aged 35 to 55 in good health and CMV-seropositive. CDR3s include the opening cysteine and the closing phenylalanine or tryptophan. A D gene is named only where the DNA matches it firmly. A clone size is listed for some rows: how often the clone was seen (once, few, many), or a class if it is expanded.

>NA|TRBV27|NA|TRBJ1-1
TGTGCCAGCTCGGCGGGGGTGAACACTGAAGCTTTCTTT
CASSAGVNTEAFF
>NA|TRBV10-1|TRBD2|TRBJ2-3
TGCGCCAGCAGTGAGACTAAACTAGCGGGGGGGCCAACGCAGTATTTT
CASSETKLAGGPTQYF
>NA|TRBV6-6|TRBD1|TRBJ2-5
TGTGCCAGCAGTTACTCGAGGGACAGGGGGTGGGAGACCCAGTACTTC
CASSYSRDRGWETQYF
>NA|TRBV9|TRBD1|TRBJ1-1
TGTGCCAGCAGCCCCCCGGGACAGCTGGAGAACACTGAAGCTTTCTTT
CASSPPGQLENTEAFF
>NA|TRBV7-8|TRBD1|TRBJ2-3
TGTGCCAGCAGCCTCTGGACAGGGATGAACACAGATACGCAGTATTTT
CASSLWTGMNTDTQYF
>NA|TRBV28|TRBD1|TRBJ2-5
TGTGCCAGCAGCTCAAGCGGGACAGGGCTCCAAGAGACCCAGTACTTC
CASSSSGTGLQETQYF
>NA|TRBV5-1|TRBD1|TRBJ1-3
TGCGCCAGCAGCTTGGTAGGCCAGGGGGTTTCTGGAAACACCATATATTTT
CASSLVGQGVSGNTIYF
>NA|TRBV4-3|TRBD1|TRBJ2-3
TGCGCCAGCAGCCATCAAATAACGGGACAGGTGCGAGATACGCAGTATTTT
CASSHQITGQVRDTQYF
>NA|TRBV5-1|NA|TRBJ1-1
TGCGCCAGCAGCTTGGCCGGGAGTTATGAAGCTTTCTTT
CASSLAGSYEAFF
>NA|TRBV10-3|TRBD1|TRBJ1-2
TGTGCCATCAGCAATCCCCCAGGACAGGCGGGTTATGGCCACACCTTC
CAISNPPGQAGYGHTF
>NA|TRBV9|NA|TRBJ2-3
TGTGCCAGCAGCATGTATAGCACAGATACGCAGTATTTT
CASSMYSTDTQYF
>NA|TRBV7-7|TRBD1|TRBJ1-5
TGTGCTAGCAGCCCTGGGAGGGACAGGGGAACCTATAGCAATCAGCCCCAGCATTTT
CASSPGRDRGTYSNQPQHF
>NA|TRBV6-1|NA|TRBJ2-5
TGTGCCAGCAGTGAAGTGGCAGGGTCGCTGCAGACCCAGTACTTC
CASSEVAGSLQTQYF
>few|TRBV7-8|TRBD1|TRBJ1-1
TGTGCCAGCAGCTTATGGGGACAGCCCTTGAACACTGAAGCTTTCTTT
CASSLWGQPLNTEAFF
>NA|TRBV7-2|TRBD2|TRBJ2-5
TGTGCCAGCAGCCTGCGGTTAGCGGGGGGGCAGGAGACCCAGTACTTC
CASSLRLAGGQETQYF
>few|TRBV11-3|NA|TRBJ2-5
TGTGCCAGCAGCTCCAGGGACTCTCAAGAGACCCAGTACTTC
CASSSRDSQETQYF
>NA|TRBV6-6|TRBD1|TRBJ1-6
TGTGCCAGCAGTGTGGACAGGGAAGGGTACGATTCACCCCTCCACTTT
CASSVDREGYDSPLHF
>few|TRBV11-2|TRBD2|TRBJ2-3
TGTGCCAGCAGCTTAGATGAGGGTGAGATGACTAGCCACTTCGTACATACGCAGTATTTT
CASSLDEGEMTSHFVHTQYF
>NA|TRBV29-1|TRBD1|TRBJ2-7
TGCAGCGCAGGACAGGGGGCCTACGAGCAGTACTTC
CSAGQGAYEQYF
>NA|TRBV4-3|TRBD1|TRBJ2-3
TGCGCCAGCAGCCAGCGACAGGGGGCTCTGGCAGATACGCAGTATTTT
CASSQRQGALADTQYF
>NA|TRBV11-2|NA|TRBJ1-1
TGTGCCAGCAGCTTTGCCGGGATGAACACTGAAGCTTTCTTT
CASSFAGMNTEAFF
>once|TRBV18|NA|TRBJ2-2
TGTGCCAGCTCACCACAGGGGGCCGGGGAGCTGTTTTTT
CASSPQGAGELFF
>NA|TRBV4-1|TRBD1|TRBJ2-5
TGCGCCAGCAGCCGCCTGACAGGGGGCGAAGAGACCCAGTACTTC
CASSRLTGGEETQYF
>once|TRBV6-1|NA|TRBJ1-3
TGTGCCAGCAGTGAAGCGAGAGGGGGATTGGGTGGAAACACCATATATTTT
CASSEARGGLGGNTIYF
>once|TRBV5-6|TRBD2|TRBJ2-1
TGTGCCAGCAGCCCCCGTACTAGCGGATTCTACAATGAGCAGTTCTTC
CASSPRTSGFYNEQFF
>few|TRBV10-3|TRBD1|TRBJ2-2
TGTGCCATCAGTGGATCAGGGGGCACCGGGGAGCTGTTTTTT
CAISGSGGTGELFF
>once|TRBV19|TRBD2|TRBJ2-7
TGTGCCAGTAGTCCCACGCGGACTAGTACGGGGGAGCAGTACTTC
CASSPTRTSTGEQYF
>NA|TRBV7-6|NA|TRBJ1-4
TGTGCCAGCAGCTTAGTCGGAGGGGGGGATGAAAAACTGTTTTTT
CASSLVGGGDEKLFF
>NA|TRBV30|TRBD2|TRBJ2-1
TGTGCCTGGAGTGGGGCTAGCGGGGGGTACAATGAGCAGTTCTTC
CAWSGASGGYNEQFF
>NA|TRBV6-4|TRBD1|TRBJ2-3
TGTGCCAGCAGTCCTTCCGGGACAGTTTATACGCAGTATTTT
CASSPSGTVYTQYF
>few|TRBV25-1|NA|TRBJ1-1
TGTGCCAGCCGTACTCAGGGCCTCACTGAAGCTTTCTTT
CASRTQGLTEAFF
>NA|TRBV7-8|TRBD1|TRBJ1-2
TGTGCCAGCAGCTTAGTGAGGACAGGGTATTACCATGGCTACACCTTC
CASSLVRTGYYHGYTF
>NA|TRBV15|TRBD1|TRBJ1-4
TGTGCCACCAGCAGAGATGGGGGACAGGGCCAACATGAAAAACTGTTTTTT
CATSRDGGQGQHEKLFF
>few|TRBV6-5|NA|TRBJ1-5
TGTGCCAGCAGTTCCCTGAATCAGCCCCAGCATTTT
CASSSLNQPQHF
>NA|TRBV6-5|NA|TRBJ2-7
TGTGCCAGCAGTTTGACCCTAGGCACCTACGAGCAGTACTTC
CASSLTLGTYEQYF
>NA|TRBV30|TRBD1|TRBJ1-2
TGTGCCTGGAACTCCGGGACAGGACATGGCTACACCTTC
CAWNSGTGHGYTF
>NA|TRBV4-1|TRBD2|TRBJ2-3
TGCGCCAGCAGCCAAGAGCGGCGGGGGGGCATTCCGCAGTATTTT
CASSQERRGGIPQYF
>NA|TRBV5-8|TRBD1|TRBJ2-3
TGTGCCAGCAGACCGTTGACAGGGGTGACCGATACGCAGTATTTT
CASRPLTGVTDTQYF
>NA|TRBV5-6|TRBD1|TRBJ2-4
TGTGCCAGCAGCACTGGACAGGAGCTAGCCAAAAACATTCAGTACTTC
CASSTGQELAKNIQYF
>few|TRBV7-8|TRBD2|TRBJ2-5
TGTGCCAGCAGCCCCAAAGCGGCTAGCGGCGGAGAGACCCAGTACTTC
CASSPKAASGGETQYF
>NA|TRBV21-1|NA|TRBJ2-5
TGTGCCAGCAGCAAAGGGCAAAGGGCGCAACTTAAAATCAGCGGGCAAGAGACCCAGTACTTC
CASSKGQRAQLKISGQETQYF
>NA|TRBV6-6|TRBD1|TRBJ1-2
TGTGCCAGCAGTAGGGGACAGCTTAACTATGGCTACACCTTC
CASSRGQLNYGYTF
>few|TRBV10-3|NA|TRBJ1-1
TGTGCCATCAGGAAGGAATATATGGGGGCGGGCACTGAAGCTTTCTTT
CAIRKEYMGAGTEAFF
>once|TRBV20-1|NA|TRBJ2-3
TGCAGTGCAGAGGTACGAGCGCAGTATTTT
CSAEVRAQYF
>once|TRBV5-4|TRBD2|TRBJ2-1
TGTGCCAGCAGGCTAGCGGGGGCCGGGCTCAATGAGCAGTTCTTC
CASRLAGAGLNEQFF
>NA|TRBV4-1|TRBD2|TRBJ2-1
TGCGCCAGCAGCCCAGGGACTACCCAATCTCCTGAGCAGTTCTTC
CASSPGTTQSPEQFF
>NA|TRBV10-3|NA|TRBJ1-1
TGTGCCATCAGTCCAGGACGGGAAGGAGCTTTCTTT
CAISPGREGAFF
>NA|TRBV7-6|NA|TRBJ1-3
TGTGCCAGCAGCTCTTCCCCCCCTAGGGGAGGAAACACCATATATTTT
CASSSSPPRGGNTIYF
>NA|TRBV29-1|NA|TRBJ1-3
TGCAGCGTACTACAGGGAAACACCATATATTTT
CSVLQGNTIYF
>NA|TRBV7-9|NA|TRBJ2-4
TGTGCCAGCAGCCTCCTGGGGGGAAGCGACATTCAGTACTTC
CASSLLGGSDIQYF
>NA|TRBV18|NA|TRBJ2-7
TGTGCCAGCTCACCGCGGGACAGATCCACCTACGAGCAGTACTTC
CASSPRDRSTYEQYF
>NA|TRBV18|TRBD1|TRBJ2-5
TGTGCCAGCTCACCGGGACAGGGCTGGGAGACCCAGTACTTC
CASSPGQGWETQYF
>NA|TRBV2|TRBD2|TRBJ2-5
TGTGCCAGCAAGAAAAGCGGGGAGGAGACCCAGTACTTC
CASKKSGEETQYF
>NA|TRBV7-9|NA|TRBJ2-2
TGTGCCAGCAGCTTAGGTACAGGGATGCTGTTTTTT
CASSLGTGMLFF
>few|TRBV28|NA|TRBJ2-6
TGTGCCAGCAGCCTAATCGGAGCCGGGGCCAACGTCCTGACTTTC
CASSLIGAGANVLTF
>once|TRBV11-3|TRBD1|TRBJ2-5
TGTGCCAGCAGCTTAGGTGGGACAGATCAAGAGACCCAGTACTTC
CASSLGGTDQETQYF
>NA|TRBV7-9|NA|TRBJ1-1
TGTGCCAGCAGCCCCACCGGGAGAATCGAAGCTTTCTTT
CASSPTGRIEAFF
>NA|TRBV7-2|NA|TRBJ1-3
TGTGCCAGCAGCTTTCAGGGATACTCTGGAAACACCATATATTTT
CASSFQGYSGNTIYF
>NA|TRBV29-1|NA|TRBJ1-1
TGCAGCGCAAGAGGTGGTTGGAACACTGAAGCTTTCTTT
CSARGGWNTEAFF
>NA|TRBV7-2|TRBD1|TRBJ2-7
TGTGCCAGCAGCTTAGTTAGGGGGCTATCCTACGAGCAGTACTTC
CASSLVRGLSYEQYF